This paragraph reports one T cell receptor (beta chain). The data were taken from a study of blood T cells in healthy people across ages. The overall study: About one barcoded beta molecule was captured per two T cells (by template switching).

The second PCR ran roughly 6 to 11 cycles with a sample-barcoded 5' primer and J-beta primers. A 12-random-nucleotide template-switch adaptor tagged each cDNA molecule. TCRdb recomputed calls from the 5' RACE reads with MiXCR, one row per CDR3 protein. The sample includes about 1.4 million distinct CDR3 sequences, around 59% of them seen just once. CDR1 SEHNR and CDR2 FQNEAQ come from the germline V gene (reference sequence). The CDR3 runs to 17 residues. V was clipped by 5 bases and J by 6 bases; unmatched bases: 15. The sequence was obtained from a man aged 18 to 30 in good health. The chain joins TRBV7-9 to TRBJ2-2, with TRBD1 matching over 7 bases. The sample taken for sequencing was blood. CDR3: CASSRDRAWSLAGELFF. CDR3 DNA sequence: TGTGCCAGCAGCCGCGACAGGGCCTGGTCTCTGGCCGGGGAGCTGTTTTTT. The entire variable domain, with the rest obtained from reference TRBV7-9 and TRBJ2-2, is as follows: DTGVSQNPRHKITKRGQNVTFRCDPISEHNRLYWYRQTLGQGPEFLTYFQNEAQLEKSRLLSDRFSAERPKGSFSTLEIQRTEQGDSAMYLCASSRDRAWSLAGELFFGEGSRLTVL.